This T cell receptor beta chain was obtained from a study of T cells in Graves' hyperthyroidism and ophthalmopathy. Whole-study results and caveats: Median prediction lead before ophthalmopathy onset was 5.5 to 7 months with the model. Blood also contained most expanded thyroid clonotypes above 0.001.

In germline, CDR1 is LNHNV, CDR2 YYDKDF (reference sequence). The CDR3 is made up of 18 amino acids. The ends were cut back, 0 bases at V and 2 bases at J, with 18 bases in the middle. This clonotype showed up just a few times. Its antigen remains unidentified. The PBMCs had their origin in around 10 ml of fresh peripheral blood. Amplified TCR beta CDR3 regions derived from RNA transcripts. The TCR CDR3 first-round RT-PCR relied on the HTBI primer set. From the multiplex PCR reads, TCRdb called clonotypes with MiXCR, one entry per CDR3 protein. The table lists hundreds of thousands of distinct CDR3 sequences, around 15% of them singletons.

The chain combines TRBV15 with TRBJ2-3, with D tentatively TRBD1 or TRBD2 (5 bases each). This clonotype was obtained from a woman aged 55-75 years with Graves' ophthalmopathy. Sequenced material: blood. CDR3 loop: CATSRDKAGRAFTDTQYF. Here the CDR3 DNA reads TGTGCCACCAGCAGAGATAAGGCGGGCAGGGCGTTCACAGATACGCAGTATTTT.